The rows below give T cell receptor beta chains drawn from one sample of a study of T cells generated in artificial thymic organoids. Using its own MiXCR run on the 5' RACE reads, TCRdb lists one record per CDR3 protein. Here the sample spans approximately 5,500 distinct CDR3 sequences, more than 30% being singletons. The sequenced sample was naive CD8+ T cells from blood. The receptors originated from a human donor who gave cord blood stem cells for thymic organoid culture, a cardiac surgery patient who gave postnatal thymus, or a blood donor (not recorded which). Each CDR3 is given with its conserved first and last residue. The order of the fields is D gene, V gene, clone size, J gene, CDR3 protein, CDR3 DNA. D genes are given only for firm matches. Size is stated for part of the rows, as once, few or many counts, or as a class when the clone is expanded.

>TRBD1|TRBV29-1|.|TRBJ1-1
CSAKGAHGGTEAFF
TGCAGCGCAAAGGGGGCCCATGGGGGCACTGAAGCTTTCTTT
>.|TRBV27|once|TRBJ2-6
CASRTVSGANVLTF
TGTGCCAGCAGGACAGTCTCTGGGGCCAACGTCCTGACTTTC
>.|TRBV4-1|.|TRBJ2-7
CASSQEQGYEQYF
TGCGCCAGCAGCCAAGAACAGGGCTACGAGCAGTACTTC
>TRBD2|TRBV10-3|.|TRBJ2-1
CAISGVSILGLAGTRKSSYNEQFF
TGTGCCATCAGTGGTGTGTCGATTCTGGGACTAGCGGGGACCAGGAAGAGCTCCTACAATGAGCAGTTCTTC
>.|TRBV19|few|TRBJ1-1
CASRLKGTEAFF
TGTGCCAGTAGATTGAAGGGGACAGAAGCTTTCTTT
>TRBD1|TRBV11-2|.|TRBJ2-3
CGSRGFRGNTDTQYF
TGTGGCAGCAGAGGGTTCAGGGGGAATACAGATACGCAGTATTTT
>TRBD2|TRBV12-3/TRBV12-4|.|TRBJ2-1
CASSLALAGVYNEQFF
TGTGCCAGCAGTTTAGCGTTGGCGGGGGTTTACAATGAGCAGTTCTTC
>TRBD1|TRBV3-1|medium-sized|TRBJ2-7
CASSETGTGVQYF
TGTGCCAGCAGCGAGACCGGGACAGGGGTGCAGTACTTC
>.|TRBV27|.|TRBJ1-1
CASSLSPGANTEAFF
TGTGCCAGCAGTTTATCCCCAGGGGCTAACACTGAAGCTTTCTTT
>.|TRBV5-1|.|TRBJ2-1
CASSLASLGSEQSF
TGCGCCAGCAGCTTGGCTTCCCTCGGCAGTGAGCAGTCCTTC